The clone carrying this TCR beta chain was found a few times. No antigen is known for it. This sample was taken from a study of response to subunit inactivated influenza vaccine. TCRdb redid the calling of the RT-PCR reads with MiXCR, one entry per CDR3 protein. The profile shows 200,000 to 300,000 distinct CDR3 sequences, 12% of them singletons. The study's findings and limits: There was a suggestion from the authors that each seasonal influenza vaccination recruits few new T cells.

The sample here was non-naive T cells sorted from PBMCs, taken 14 to 15 days before vaccination. The clonotype was recovered from a man over 45 who received an inactivated influenza vaccine.

The CDR3 reads CASGQGRTASGANVLTF. The CDR3 nucleotides are TGTGCTAGTGGCCAAGGAAGGACAGCTTCTGGGGCCAACGTCCTGACTTTC. The rearrangement links TRBV12-5 to TRBJ2-6; D might be TRBD1 (6 bases). Germline V gene data show CDR1 as LGHNT and CDR2 as FRNRAP. The ends were cut back, 6 bases at V and 1 base at J, with 16 bases in the middle. CDR3 size: 17 residues.